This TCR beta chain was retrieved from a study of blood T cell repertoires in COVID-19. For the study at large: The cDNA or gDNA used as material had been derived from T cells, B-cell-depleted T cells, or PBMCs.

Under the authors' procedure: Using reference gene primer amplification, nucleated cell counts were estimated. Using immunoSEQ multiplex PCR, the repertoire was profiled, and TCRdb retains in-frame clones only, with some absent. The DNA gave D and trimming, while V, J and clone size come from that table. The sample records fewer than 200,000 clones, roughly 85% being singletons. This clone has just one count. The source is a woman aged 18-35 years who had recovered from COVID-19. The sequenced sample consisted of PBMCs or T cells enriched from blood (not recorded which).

The CDR3 sequence is CASSTNRGSNEKLFF. The CDR3 coding sequence is TGTGCCAGCAGTACAAACAGGGGTTCTAATGAAAAACTGTTTTTT. V and J are TRBV6-5 and TRBJ1-4; 7 nucleotides align to TRBD1. This CDR3 spans 15 amino acids. The trim removed 5 bases at V and 3 bases at J, leaving 6 bases unmatched. Germline values: CDR1 MNHEY, CDR2 SVGAGI.